This TCR beta chain was captured by sequencing in a study of T-cell memory formation after mild COVID-19 (dated by TCRdb to the early 2020s). The study in broad terms: TCR sequence clusters from the two donors were found to be largely donor specific. Two young, previously healthy adult volunteers, one female and one male, were included in the cohort. T-cell clones expanding and contracting after mild COVID-19 in a couple of donors were tracked by longitudinal TCRalpha and TCRbeta repertoire sequencing.

Here V drops 2 bases and J drops 6 bases, and the junction holds 11 bases not matched to any gene. The germline V gene yields MGHRA for CDR1 and YSYEKL for CDR2. The CDR3 sequence holds 16 residues, the cysteine and phenylalanine included. Only the CDR3 DNA is retained, 48 bases long and in frame from the first base. Ficoll-Paque density gradient centrifugation was used to isolate PBMCs. Sequencer: Illumina NovaSeq 6000. Using 5'RACE with constant-segment primers, TCRalpha and TCRbeta cDNA libraries were constructed, with sample barcodes and unique molecular identifiers added in the process. Trizol reagent was used to extract RNA from every sample. Library amplification was performed in two PCR steps, and a second sample barcode and Illumina TruSeq adapters were introduced in the second step. Sequencing of libraries was performed on an Illumina NovaSeq with 2 x 150 bp paired-end reads. As for how the authors treated the data: With migec v1.2.7, reads were demultiplexed and then collapsed into UMI-guided consensus sequences. Using mixcr v2.1.11, UMI consensuses were aligned to TRA and TRB V and J templates and then assembled into clonotypes. Clonotypes were classified as expanded or contracted when called significant by both edgeR and NoisET, with noise models trained on biological replicates. For edgeR calls, a false discovery rate-adjusted p below 0.01 and a log2 fold-change threshold of 1 were applied. PCA with hierarchical clustering of max-normalized trajectories of the 1000 most abundant clonotypes was used as exploratory dynamics analysis. The CD4 or CD8 phenotype of responding clones was assigned using the separately sequenced CD4+ and CD8+ repertoires. The public reads were quality trimmed at Q25 with fastp and then assembled into clones with MiXCR by TCRdb, keeping productive beta chains. Here each entry gathers all rows of one CDR3 protein and keeps the most common genes and DNA. The V and J calls were determined by TCRdb, not by the authors. This sample gives more than 450,000 distinct CDR3 sequences in total; 15% to 20% of them show up just once. Of the sample, approximately 12% is held by the ten largest clones.

This clonotype came up a few times. Its target antigen remains unknown. No base quality values were provided; no much bigger clone lies one nucleotide off. Here is what the overall study found, with its caveats: Only two mild cases were covered in the study, and larger cohorts including severe cases with pre-infection samples were considered necessary. Clones that contracted from day 15 to 85 showed balanced CD4/CD8 phenotypes, whereas a second wave of clones that expanded from day 15 to 37 leaned towards CD4+. Whether the second-wave clones peaking on day 37 were SARS-CoV-2 specific was not confirmed. Some responding clones were detected in pre-infection memory, suggesting pre-existing cross-reactive memory T cells joined the SARS-CoV-2 response. Contracting CD4+ clones were located mainly in the CM and EM memory subsets, whereas CD8+ clones were found to be enriched in EMRA.

Recombination joined TRBV4-1 with TRBJ2-3, with 7 bases aligning to TRBD2. The clonotype comes from an adult woman who had mild COVID-19 (a few samples of this study predate the infection). The sample titles of this study are shuffled in the database, so cell type and time point are left out; the donor was told from shared clones. Sequencing was done on a sample of PBMCs or a T cell subset sorted from them (not recorded which). The DNA sequence is as follows: TGCGCCAGCAGCCAAACCGGGAGACTAGCCCCCGATACGCAGTATTTT. Translated, this is CASSQTGRLAPDTQYF.